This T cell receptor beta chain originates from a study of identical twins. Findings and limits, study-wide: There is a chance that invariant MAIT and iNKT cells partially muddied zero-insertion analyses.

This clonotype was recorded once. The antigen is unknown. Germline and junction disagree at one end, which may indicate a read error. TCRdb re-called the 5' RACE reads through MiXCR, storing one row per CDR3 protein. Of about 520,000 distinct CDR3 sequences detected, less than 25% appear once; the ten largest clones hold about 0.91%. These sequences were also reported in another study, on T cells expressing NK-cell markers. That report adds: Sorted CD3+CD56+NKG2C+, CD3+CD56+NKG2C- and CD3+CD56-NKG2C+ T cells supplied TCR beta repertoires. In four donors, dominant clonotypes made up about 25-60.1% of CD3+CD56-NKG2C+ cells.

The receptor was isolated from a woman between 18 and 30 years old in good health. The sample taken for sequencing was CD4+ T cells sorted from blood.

In DNA, the CDR3 is TGTGCCACCAGCCAAGATCCGGCTAGTCAAAGGGGAAACGAGCAGTACTTC. Residues: CATSQDPASQRGNEQYF. The chain employs TRBV3-1 and TRBJ2-7, with D maybe TRBD1 (5 bases). Per germline, CDR1 LGHDT and CDR2 YNNKEL (reference sequence). CDR3 size: 17 residues.